These 9 T cell receptor beta chains came from one sample sequenced in a study of shared clonotypes between healthy human individuals. Repertoires were generated with immunoSEQ multiplex PCR, while TCRdb's copy carries only in-frame clones and drops some. This sample carries about 1,900,000 clones, about 95% of them seen once, and the ten largest clones take 1.2%. CD45RO-negative cells were positively selected for CCR7, leaving out terminally differentiated effector memory CD45RA+ cells. Sequenced input: naive CD8+ T cells sorted from blood. The receptors were sampled from a man aged 18 to 35 in good health.

This chain joins TRBV4-3 and TRBJ2-1, with 13 positions matching TRBD2. CDR1 LGHNA and CDR2 YSLEER come from the germline V gene. This CDR3 contains 20 residues. J gave up 3 bases and V 1 base, and 12 bases lay outside the gene matches. CDR3 residues: CASSQGGLAGVNPLYNEQFF. CDR3 coding DNA: TGCGCCAGCAGCCAAGGCGGACTAGCGGGAGTGAACCCACTCTACAATGAGCAGTTCTTC.

The chain is built from TRBV5-6 and TRBJ2-7; tentative D call: TRBD2 (6 bases). From germline, CDR1 is SGHDT and CDR2 YYEEEE. The CDR3 has 16 residues. Trimming removed 2 bases from V and 0 bases from J, with 15 bases in between. The CDR3 sequence is CASSFGGAEASYEQYF. The CDR3 coding sequence is TGTGCCAGCAGCTTCGGAGGGGCGGAAGCCTCCTACGAGCAGTACTTC.

The chain has TRBV13 and TRBJ2-7, with 10 nucleotides matching TRBD2. The germline gives CDR1 PRHDT, CDR2 FYEKMQ (reference sequence). V shed 2 bases and J 6 bases; nucleotides not matched to a gene: 13. The length of the CDR3 is 17 residues. The CDR3 coding sequence is TGTGCCAGCAGCTTAAAGGGGGCGTTACTAGCGGGACGCGAGCAGTACTTC. Its protein product is CASSLKGALLAGREQYF.

This clone was observed a single time. V and J are TRBV5-4 and TRBJ1-2; D gene unclear. The CDR3 loop spans 12 amino acids. The V gene lost 5 bases and the J gene lost 4 bases, with 9 bases spanning the gap. Looked up from germline, CDR1 is SGHNT and CDR2 is YYREEE (reference sequence). CDR3: CASSTTGYGYTF. The CDR3 DNA sequence: TGTGCCAGCAGTACTACGGGCTATGGCTACACCTTC.

J is TRBJ2-1 and V is TRBV2, with no clear D. Germline values: CDR1 SNHLY, CDR2 FYNNEI. V was cut by 2 bases and J by 6 bases, with 2 bases left in between. The CDR3 has 11 residues. The CDR3 loop is CASSETNEQFF. The CDR3 nucleotides read TGTGCCAGCAGTGAAACCAATGAGCAGTTCTTC.

The rearrangement links TRBV19 to TRBJ2-2; D remains unclear. Looked up from germline, CDR1 is LNHDA and CDR2 is SQIVND (reference sequence). The V end lost 7 bases, the J end lost 9 bases, and 9 bases lay between the germline ends. The CDR3 is 11 residues long. CDR3: CASINHWELFF. The CDR3 DNA reads as TGTGCCAGTATCAATCACTGGGAGCTGTTTTTT.

This rearrangement joins TRBV4-1 to TRBJ2-3; D may be TRBD1 or TRBD2 (6 bases each). CDR1 is MGHRA, CDR2 YSYEKL, per germline. Trimming cost V 9 bases and J 1 base, with 14 bases left between them. The CDR3 contains 14 residues. CDR3 sequence: CASRLRGGTDTQYF. The CDR3 nucleotides are TGCGCCAGTAGGTTGAGGGGGGGCACAGATACGCAGTATTTT.

This chain links TRBV11-3 with TRBJ1-6; TRBD1 matches 7 bases. Per germline, CDR1 SGHNT and CDR2 YENEEA. This CDR3 contains 16 residues. With 3 bases clipped from V and 6 bases from J, the junction kept 8 bases outside the gene matches. CDR3 sequence reads: CASSLVRQGCNSPLHF. In DNA, the CDR3 is TGTGCCAGCAGCTTGGTTCGACAGGGCTGTAATTCACCCCTCCACTTT.

The rearrangement links TRBV6-6 to TRBJ2-5, with TRBD1 matching over 8 bases. Trimming removed 6 bases from V and 5 bases from J; junction bases left unmatched: 11. Germline CDR1 and CDR2: MNHNY and SVGAGI (reference sequence). CDR3 size: 15 residues. CDR3 nucleotides: TGTGCCAGCAGCACGGACAGGGTGGCCCGGGAGACCCAGTACTTC. This translates into CASSTDRVARETQYF.